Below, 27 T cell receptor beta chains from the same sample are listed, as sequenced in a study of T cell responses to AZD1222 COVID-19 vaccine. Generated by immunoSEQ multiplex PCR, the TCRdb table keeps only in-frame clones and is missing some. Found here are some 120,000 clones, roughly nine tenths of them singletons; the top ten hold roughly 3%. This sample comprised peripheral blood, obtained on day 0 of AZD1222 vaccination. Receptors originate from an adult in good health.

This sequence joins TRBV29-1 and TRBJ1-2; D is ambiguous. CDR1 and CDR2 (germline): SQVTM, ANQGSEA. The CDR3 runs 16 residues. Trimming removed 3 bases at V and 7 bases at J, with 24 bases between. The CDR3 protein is CSVDTDLHTMASGYTF. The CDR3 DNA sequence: TGCAGCGTTGACACTGACCTACACACTATGGCTTCTGGCTACACCTTC.

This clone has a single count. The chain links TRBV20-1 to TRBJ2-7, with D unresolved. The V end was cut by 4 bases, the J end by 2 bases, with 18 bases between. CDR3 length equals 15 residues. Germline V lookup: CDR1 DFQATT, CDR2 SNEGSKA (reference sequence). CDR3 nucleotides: TGCAGTGCTACTGATCCCCTTGACGTAGCCTACGAGCAGTACTTC. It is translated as CSATDPLDVAYEQYF.

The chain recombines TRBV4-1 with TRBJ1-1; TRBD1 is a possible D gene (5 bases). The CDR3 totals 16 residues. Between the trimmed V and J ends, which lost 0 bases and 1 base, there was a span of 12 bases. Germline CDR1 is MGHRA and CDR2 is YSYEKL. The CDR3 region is CASSQDKRGWNTEAFF. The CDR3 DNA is TGCGCCAGCAGCCAAGATAAACGGGGGTGGAACACTGAAGCTTTCTTT.

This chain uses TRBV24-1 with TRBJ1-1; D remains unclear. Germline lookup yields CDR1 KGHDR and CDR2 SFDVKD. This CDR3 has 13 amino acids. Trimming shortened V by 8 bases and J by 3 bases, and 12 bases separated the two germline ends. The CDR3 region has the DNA TGTGCCACCACTGGGTTTAAGGACACTGAAGCTTTCTTT. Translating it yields CATTGFKDTEAFF.

The CDR3 here is CASSFPPSGDNEQFF. The CDR3 nucleotides are TGTGCCAGCAGCTTTCCCCCTAGCGGGGACAATGAGCAGTTCTTC. The V gene is TRBV7-9, the J gene TRBJ2-1; TRBD2 agrees at 9 bases. Unmatched junction bases numbered 5, after V lost 3 bases and J lost 5 bases. The length of the CDR3 is 15 residues. Germline assignment: CDR1 SEHNR and CDR2 FQNEAQ (reference sequence).

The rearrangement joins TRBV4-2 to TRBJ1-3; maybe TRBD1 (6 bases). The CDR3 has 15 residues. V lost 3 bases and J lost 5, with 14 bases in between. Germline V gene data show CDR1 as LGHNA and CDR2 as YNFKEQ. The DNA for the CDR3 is TGTGCCAGCAGCCAGCCCCAGGGGAGTAGAAACACCATATATTTT. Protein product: CASSQPQGSRNTIYF.

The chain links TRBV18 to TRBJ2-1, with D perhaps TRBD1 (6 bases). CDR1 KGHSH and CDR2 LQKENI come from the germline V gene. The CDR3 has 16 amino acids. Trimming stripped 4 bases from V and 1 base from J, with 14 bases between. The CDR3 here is CASSLNRADSYNEQFF. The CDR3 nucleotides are TGTGCCAGCTCACTAAACAGGGCCGATTCCTACAATGAGCAGTTCTTC.

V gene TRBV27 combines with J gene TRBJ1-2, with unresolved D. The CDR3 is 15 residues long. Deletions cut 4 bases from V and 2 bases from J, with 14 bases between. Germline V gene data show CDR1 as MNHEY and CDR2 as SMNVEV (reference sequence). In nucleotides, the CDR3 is TGTGCCAGCAGTTCCCCCGCTGACGGAAACTATGGCTACACCTTC. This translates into CASSSPADGNYGYTF.

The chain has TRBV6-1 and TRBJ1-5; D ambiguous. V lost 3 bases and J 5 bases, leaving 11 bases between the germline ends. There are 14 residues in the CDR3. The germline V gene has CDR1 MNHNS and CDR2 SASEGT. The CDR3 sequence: CASSERAADQPQHF. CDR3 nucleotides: TGTGCCAGCAGTGAGCGGGCAGCGGATCAGCCCCAGCATTTT.

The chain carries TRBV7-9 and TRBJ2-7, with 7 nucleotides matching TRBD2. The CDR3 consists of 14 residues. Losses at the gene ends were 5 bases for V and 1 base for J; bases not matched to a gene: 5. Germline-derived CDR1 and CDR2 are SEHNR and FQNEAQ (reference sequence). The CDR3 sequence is CASSPGGGSYEQYF. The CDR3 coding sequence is TGTGCCAGCAGCCCAGGCGGGGGATCCTACGAGCAGTACTTC.

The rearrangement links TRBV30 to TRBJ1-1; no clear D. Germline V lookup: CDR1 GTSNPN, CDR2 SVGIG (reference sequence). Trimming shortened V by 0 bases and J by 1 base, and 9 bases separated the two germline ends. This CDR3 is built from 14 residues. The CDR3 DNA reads TGTGCCTGGAGTGTACTACGGGGGAACACTGAAGCTTTCTTT. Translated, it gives CAWSVLRGNTEAFF. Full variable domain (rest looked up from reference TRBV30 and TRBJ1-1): SQTIHQWPATLVQPVGSPLSLECTVEGTSNPNLYWYRQAAGRGLQLLFYSVGIGQISSEVPQNLSASRPQDRQFILSSKKLLLSDSGFYLCAWSVLRGNTEAFFGQGTRLTVV.

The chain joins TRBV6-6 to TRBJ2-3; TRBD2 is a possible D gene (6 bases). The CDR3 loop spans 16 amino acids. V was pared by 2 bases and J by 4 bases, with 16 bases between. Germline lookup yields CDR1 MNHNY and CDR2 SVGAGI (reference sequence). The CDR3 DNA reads TGTGCCAGCAGTTACCCGGAGGGGCGTGGCCCAGATACGCAGTATTTT. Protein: CASSYPEGRGPDTQYF.

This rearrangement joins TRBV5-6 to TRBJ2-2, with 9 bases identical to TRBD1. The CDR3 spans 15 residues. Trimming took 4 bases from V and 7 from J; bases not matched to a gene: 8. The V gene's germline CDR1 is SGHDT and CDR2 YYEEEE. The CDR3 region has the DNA TGTGCCAGCAGCGGGGACAGGGAAACAAGCGGGGAGCTGTTTTTT. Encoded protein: CASSGDRETSGELFF.

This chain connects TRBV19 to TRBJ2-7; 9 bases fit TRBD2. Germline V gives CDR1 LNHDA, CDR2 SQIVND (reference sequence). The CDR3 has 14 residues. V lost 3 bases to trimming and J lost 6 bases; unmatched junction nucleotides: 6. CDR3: CASSMDSGRAEQYF. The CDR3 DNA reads TGTGCCAGTAGTATGGATAGCGGGAGAGCCGAGCAGTACTTC.

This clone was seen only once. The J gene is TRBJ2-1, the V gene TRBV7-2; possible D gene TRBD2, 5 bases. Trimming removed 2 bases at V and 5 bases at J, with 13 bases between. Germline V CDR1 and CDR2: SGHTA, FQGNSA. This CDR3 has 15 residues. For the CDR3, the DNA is TGTGCCAGCAGCTTAAAGAGGGCCACTAACAATGAGCAGTTCTTC. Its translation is CASSLKRATNNEQFF.

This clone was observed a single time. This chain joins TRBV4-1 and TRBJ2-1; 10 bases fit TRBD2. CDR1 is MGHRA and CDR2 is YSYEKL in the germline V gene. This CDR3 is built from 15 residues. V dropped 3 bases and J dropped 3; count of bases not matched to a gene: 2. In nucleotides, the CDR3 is TGCGCCAGCAGCCAGGTAGCGGGAGGCTACAATGAGCAGTTCTTC. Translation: CASSQVAGGYNEQFF.

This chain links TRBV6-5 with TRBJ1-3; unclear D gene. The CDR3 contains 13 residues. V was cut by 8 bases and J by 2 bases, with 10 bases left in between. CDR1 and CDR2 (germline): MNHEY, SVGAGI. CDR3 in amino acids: CASRRVTGNTIYF. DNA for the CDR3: TGTGCCAGCCGCCGCGTAACTGGAAACACCATATATTTT.

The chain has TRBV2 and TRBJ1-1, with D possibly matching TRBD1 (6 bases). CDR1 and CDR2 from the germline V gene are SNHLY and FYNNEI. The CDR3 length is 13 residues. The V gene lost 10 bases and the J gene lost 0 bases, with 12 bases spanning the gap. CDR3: CANTGRMNTEAFF. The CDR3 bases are TGTGCCAACACAGGGAGAATGAACACTGAAGCTTTCTTT.

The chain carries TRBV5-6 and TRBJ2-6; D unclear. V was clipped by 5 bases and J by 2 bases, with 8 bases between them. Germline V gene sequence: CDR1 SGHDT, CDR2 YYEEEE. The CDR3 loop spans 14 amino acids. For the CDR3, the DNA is TGTGCCAGCAGGGACGTCCCTGGGGCCAACGTCCTGACTTTC. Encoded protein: CASRDVPGANVLTF. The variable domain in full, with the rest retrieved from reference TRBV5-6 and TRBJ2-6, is DAGVTQSPTHLIKTRGQQVTLRCSPKSGHDTVSWYQQALGQGPQFIFQYYEEEERQRGNFPDRFSGHQFPNYSSELNVNALLLGDSALYLCASRDVPGANVLTFGAGSRLTVL.

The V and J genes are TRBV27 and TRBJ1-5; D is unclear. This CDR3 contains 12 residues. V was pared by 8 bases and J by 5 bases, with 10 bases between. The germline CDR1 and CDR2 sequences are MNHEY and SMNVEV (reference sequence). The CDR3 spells CASSRGDQPQHF. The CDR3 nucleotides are TGTGCCAGCTCCCGTGGGGATCAGCCCCAGCATTTT.

This CDR3 reads CASLHGPRADEQYF. CDR3 sequence (DNA): TGTGCCAGCCTTCACGGCCCCAGGGCCGACGAGCAGTACTTC. The chain carries TRBV2 and TRBJ2-7; possibly TRBD1 for D (5 bases). This CDR3 spans 14 amino acids. Per the germline V gene, CDR1 is SNHLY and CDR2 is FYNNEI. V was pared by 8 bases and J by 5 bases, with 19 bases between. Together with reference TRBV2 and TRBJ2-7, the CDR3 gives the full variable domain: EPEVTQTPSHQVTQMGQEVILRCVPISNHLYFYWYRQILGQKVEFLVSFYNNEISEKSEIFDDQFSVERPDGSNFTLKIRSTKLEDSAMYFCASLHGPRADEQYFGPGTRLTVT.

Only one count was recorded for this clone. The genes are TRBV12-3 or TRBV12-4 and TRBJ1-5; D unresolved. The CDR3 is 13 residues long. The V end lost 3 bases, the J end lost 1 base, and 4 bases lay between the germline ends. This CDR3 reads CASSFNSNQPQHF. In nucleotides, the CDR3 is TGTGCCAGCAGTTTTAACAGCAATCAGCCCCAGCATTTT.

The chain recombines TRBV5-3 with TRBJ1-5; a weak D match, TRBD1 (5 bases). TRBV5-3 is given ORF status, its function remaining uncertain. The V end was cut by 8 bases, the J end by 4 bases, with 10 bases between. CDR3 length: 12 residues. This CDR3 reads CASNGGNQPQHF. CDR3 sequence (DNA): TGTGCCAGTAACGGGGGGAATCAGCCCCAGCATTTT.

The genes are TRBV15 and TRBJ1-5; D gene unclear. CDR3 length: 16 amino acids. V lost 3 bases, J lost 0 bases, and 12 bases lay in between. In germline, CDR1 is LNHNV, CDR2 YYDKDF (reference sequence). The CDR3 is CATSSRVGYSNQPQHF. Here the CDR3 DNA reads TGTGCCACCAGCAGCCGGGTAGGTTATAGCAATCAGCCCCAGCATTTT. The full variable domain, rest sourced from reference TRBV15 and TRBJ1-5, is DAMVIQNPRYQVTQFGKPVTLSCSQTLNHNVMYWYQQKSSQAPKLLFHYYDKDFNNEADTPDNFQSRRPNTSFCFLDIRSPGLGDTAMYLCATSSRVGYSNQPQHFGDGTRLSIL.

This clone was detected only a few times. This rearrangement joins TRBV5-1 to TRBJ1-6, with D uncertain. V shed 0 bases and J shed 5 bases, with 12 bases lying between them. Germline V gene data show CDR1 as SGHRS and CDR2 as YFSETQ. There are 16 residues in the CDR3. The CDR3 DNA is TGCGCCAGCAGCTTGGAGCGAACAGACAATAATTCACCCCTCCACTTT. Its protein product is CASSLERTDNNSPLHF.

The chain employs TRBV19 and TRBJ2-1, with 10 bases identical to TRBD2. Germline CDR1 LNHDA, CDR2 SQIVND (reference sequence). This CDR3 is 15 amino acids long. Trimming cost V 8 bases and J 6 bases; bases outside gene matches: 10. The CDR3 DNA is TGTGCCAGTCGACCCGGGACTAGCGAGAGCAATGAGCAGTTCTTC. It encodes CASRPGTSESNEQFF.

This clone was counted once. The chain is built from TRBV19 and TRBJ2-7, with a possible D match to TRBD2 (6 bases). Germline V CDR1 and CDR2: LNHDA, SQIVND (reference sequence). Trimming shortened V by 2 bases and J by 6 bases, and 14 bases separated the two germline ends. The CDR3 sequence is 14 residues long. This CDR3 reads CASSIIGTPLEQYF. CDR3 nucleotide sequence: TGTGCCAGTAGTATAATCGGGACTCCCCTCGAGCAGTACTTC.